This T cell receptor (beta chain) derives from a study of identical twins. V shed 0 bases and J shed 3 bases, with 12 bases lying between them. The CDR3 runs 15 residues. In germline, CDR1 is LNHNV, CDR2 YYDKDF (reference sequence). In TCRdb, the 5' RACE reads were re-called with MiXCR into one record per CDR3 protein. The sample holds hundreds of thousands of distinct CDR3 sequences, about 20% seen once. In addition, the sample was reused for a study of T cells expressing NK-cell markers.

This TCR was recovered from a woman between 18 and 29 years old in good health. The rearrangement uses TRBV15 and TRBJ2-7; D gene unclear. What was sequenced was PBMCs. CDR3 residues: CATSRDPKSLYEQYF. CDR3 nucleotides: TGTGCCACCAGCAGAGATCCCAAATCCCTCTACGAGCAGTACTTC.